These T cell receptor beta chains were read from a single sample in a study of blood T cell repertoires in COVID-19. The data were produced by immunoSEQ multiplex PCR, yet TCRdb's version contains in-frame clones alone and is incomplete. Of more than 100,000 clones listed, around 90% are singletons. The specimen sequenced was peripheral blood. These receptors were taken from a human donor in a cohort sampled during active COVID-19. Each CDR3 is given with its conserved first and last residue. Fields, in order: CDR3 DNA, CDR3 protein, clone size, V gene, D gene, J gene. A D gene is named only where the DNA matches it firmly. For some rows the clone size is stated as once, few or many, or as a class when expanded; others skip it.

TGTGCCAGCAGCTTTATAAGGCTTTCCGGGGACGAGCAGTACTTC | CASSFIRLSGDEQYF | NA | TRBV5-4 | NA | TRBJ2-7
TGTGCCAGCAGTGATCCTAGCGGGAGGGATGACGAGCAGTACTTC | CASSDPSGRDDEQYF | NA | TRBV2 | TRBD2 | TRBJ2-7
TGTGCCAGTAGTATAGGTTTTGGCAGTTTAAACACCGGGGAGCTGTTTTTT | CASSIGFGSLNTGELFF | NA | TRBV19 | NA | TRBJ2-2
TGCGCCAGCAGCCCGACAGGCTTGGCCTCTGGGGCCAACGTCCTGACTTTC | CASSPTGLASGANVLTF | few | TRBV5-1 | NA | TRBJ2-6
TGTGCCAGCAGCGTAGTTCCCGGCAGGTTGGGAGAATATGGCTACACCTTC | CASSVVPGRLGEYGYTF | NA | TRBV9 | NA | TRBJ1-2
TGTGCCAGCAGCTTAGATTATGGGGCCGGGACCGGGGAGCTGTTTTTT | CASSLDYGAGTGELFF | NA | TRBV11-3 | NA | TRBJ2-2
TGTGCCAGCGGTTTCGAACGCCAGGGGGATAGCTACACCTTC | CASGFERQGDSYTF | NA | TRBV28 | TRBD1 | TRBJ1-2
TGTGCCAGCAGTTTATCGATTGGCGATGGACTCTATGGCTACACCTTC | CASSLSIGDGLYGYTF | NA | TRBV27 | NA | TRBJ1-2
TGCGCCAGCAGCTTCTTGAGTGCGGGACAGCGATTTTCGAACACCGGGGAGCTGTTTTTT | CASSFLSAGQRFSNTGELFF | NA | TRBV5-1 | NA | TRBJ2-2
TGTGCCAGCAGGCCAGCGGGGGGCGAGCAGTACTTC | CASRPAGGEQYF | NA | TRBV5-5 | TRBD2 | TRBJ2-7
TGTGCCAGCAGCCAATTGACAGGGACAGGGGCCAACGTCCTGACTTTC | CASSQLTGTGANVLTF | NA | TRBV5-5 | TRBD1 | TRBJ2-6
TGTGCCAGCTCACCCTCGTCAGGGGCGCAAAGTGAGCAGTTCTTC | CASSPSSGAQSEQFF | few | TRBV18 | NA | TRBJ2-1
TGTGCCAGCAGTGCCCCGCCTGCGGGAGGTCCAGAGACCCAGTACTTC | CASSAPPAGGPETQYF | NA | TRBV6-2/TRBV6-3 | TRBD2 | TRBJ2-5
TGTGCCAGCAGCGTAGATCCAGGGGGCGCTGGTGAAAAACTGTTTTTT | CASSVDPGGAGEKLFF | NA | TRBV9 | TRBD1 | TRBJ1-4
TGTGCCAGCAGCGAGGGACAGCGCCCCCAGCCCCAGCATTTT | CASSEGQRPQPQHF | NA | TRBV9 | TRBD1 | TRBJ1-5
TGCGCCAGCAGCTTGTTAGCCCCCCAAGGCGAGCAGTACTTC | CASSLLAPQGEQYF | NA | TRBV5-1 | NA | TRBJ2-7
TGCAGCGTTGGGGACAGGGTGGGCACAGATACGCAGTATTTT | CSVGDRVGTDTQYF | NA | TRBV29-1 | TRBD1 | TRBJ2-3
TGTGCCAGCATCGATAGAACCGGGGAGCTGTTTTTT | CASIDRTGELFF | NA | TRBV5-8 | NA | TRBJ2-2
TGTGCCAGCAGTTCGTTTACAGGCTGGGTGGAAAAACTGTTTTTT | CASSSFTGWVEKLFF | once | TRBV7-2 | NA | TRBJ1-4
TGTGCCAGCAGCGTAGATTCACAGGGCTACAATGAGCAGTTCTTC | CASSVDSQGYNEQFF | NA | TRBV9 | NA | TRBJ2-1
TGCGCCAGCAGCTTTGAGGCGCGCGCGACCTACAATGAGCAGTTCTTC | CASSFEARATYNEQFF | NA | TRBV5-1 | NA | TRBJ2-1
TGTGCCAGCAGCCCTCTGTTTCCTGGGGCCAACGTCCTGACTTTC | CASSPLFPGANVLTF | once | TRBV3-1/TRBV3-2 | NA | TRBJ2-6
TGCGCCAGCAGCCAAGGCGTGACGGACTGGTACAATGAGCAGTTCTTC | CASSQGVTDWYNEQFF | NA | TRBV4-1 | NA | TRBJ2-1
TGCGCCAGCAGTGACTGGGGGGGGTCCTACAATGAGCAGTTCTTC | CASSDWGGSYNEQFF | NA | TRBV10-1 | TRBD2 | TRBJ2-1
TGCGCCAGCAGCCCATGGACGGGGACTGAAGCTTTCTTT | CASSPWTGTEAFF | NA | TRBV4-3 | NA | TRBJ1-1
TGCGCCAGCAGCTGGGAGGATATAGCGGGAACCTACGAGCAGTACTTC | CASSWEDIAGTYEQYF | NA | TRBV5-1 | TRBD2 | TRBJ2-7
TGTGCCAGCAGCTTTGGCCTTAATTACGAGCAGTACTTC | CASSFGLNYEQYF | NA | TRBV7-2 | NA | TRBJ2-7
TGCGCCAGCAGCTTAGGGAGCTCCTACGAGCAGTACTTC | CASSLGSSYEQYF | NA | TRBV5-1 | NA | TRBJ2-7
TGTGCCAGCAGTTTGGGCAGGGGGCTCGCGGGGGTCCCTCCGCAGGAGACCCAGTACTTC | CASSLGRGLAGVPPQETQYF | NA | TRBV28 | NA | TRBJ2-5
TGCAGCTTCGGACTAGCGGGAGTCGGGGAGACCCAGTACTTC | CSFGLAGVGETQYF | NA | TRBV29-1 | TRBD2 | TRBJ2-5
TGTGCCAGCAGCGTAGGAGCGGGGGGGTCCTACGAGCAGTACTTC | CASSVGAGGSYEQYF | NA | TRBV9 | TRBD2 | TRBJ2-7
TGTGCCAGCAGCGTTTCCGGCGGAGCGGGAGGTCTAGATACGCAGTATTTT | CASSVSGGAGGLDTQYF | NA | TRBV9 | TRBD2 | TRBJ2-3
TGTGCCAGCAGTCATACTAGCGGGGGTTTCTACGAGCAGTACTTC | CASSHTSGGFYEQYF | NA | TRBV6-2/TRBV6-3 | TRBD2 | TRBJ2-7
TGCGCCAGCAGCTTGGTCAGGGGTATTGATGGCTACACCTTC | CASSLVRGIDGYTF | NA | TRBV5-1 | NA | TRBJ1-2
TGTGCCAGCAGCTTAGCGGGACTAGCGGGAAGCTACGAGCAGTACTTC | CASSLAGLAGSYEQYF | NA | TRBV7-9 | TRBD2 | TRBJ2-7
TGTGCCAGCAGCCCCCCCGGGACTAAGTACGGGACCCAGTACTTC | CASSPPGTKYGTQYF | NA | TRBV7-6 | TRBD2 | TRBJ2-5
TGTGCCAGCAGCTTGGATAGCGGGAGCGGAGAGACCCAGTACTTC | CASSLDSGSGETQYF | NA | TRBV7-2 | TRBD2 | TRBJ2-5
TGTGCCAGTAGTATAACTGGTGGAGTCAATGAGCAGTTCTTC | CASSITGGVNEQFF | NA | TRBV19 | NA | TRBJ2-1
TGTGCCACCAGGGGGACAGGGGGAGACTACGAGCAGTACTTC | CATRGTGGDYEQYF | NA | TRBV24-1 | TRBD1 | TRBJ2-7
TGTGCCAGCAGTTACCAGGGGAAACAGTTCTTC | CASSYQGKQFF | NA | TRBV6-5 | NA | TRBJ2-1
TGCGCCAGCAGCTTGGGGGGAGTGAACTATGGCTACACCTTC | CASSLGGVNYGYTF | NA | TRBV5-1 | NA | TRBJ1-2
TGTGCCAGCAGCCCCGGGACTGAGGGGTGGGAGACCCAGTACTTC | CASSPGTEGWETQYF | NA | TRBV27 | NA | TRBJ2-5
TGTGCCAGCAGCTTAGCAGGGGGTTCAAATCAGCCCCAGCATTTT | CASSLAGGSNQPQHF | NA | TRBV7-9 | NA | TRBJ1-5